This TCR beta chain was profiled in a study of ipilimumab plus nivolumab after autologous stem cell transplantation. Study details: Median doses per patient: roughly five ipilimumab, under ten nivolumab. Findings and limits, study-wide: Per the authors, repertoire, Treg and microbiota data justify further study.

The CDR3 loop spans 13 amino acids. With 3 bases removed from V and 7 bases from J, the gap between germline ends came to 12 bases. Germline-derived CDR1 and CDR2 are SNHLY and FYNNEI. Checkpoint therapy with ipilimumab 1 mg/kg began 14 to 28 days after transplant. Sequencing was performed with immunoSEQ multiplex PCR; in TCRdb, only in-frame clones are kept and a portion is missing. The sample holds 15,000 or so clones, about 81% seen once. With regard to this clone: What it recognizes is unknown.

This clonotype was sampled from a male donor with diffuse large B-cell lymphoma. V is TRBV2 and J is TRBJ1-1, with D unclear. The material sequenced was PBMCs, taken in a trial of ipilimumab plus nivolumab as post-transplant consolidation. In DNA form, the CDR3 reads TGTGCCAGCAGTGACTACAGTTTAGGTGAAGCTTTCTTT. Translation gives CASSDYSLGEAFF.